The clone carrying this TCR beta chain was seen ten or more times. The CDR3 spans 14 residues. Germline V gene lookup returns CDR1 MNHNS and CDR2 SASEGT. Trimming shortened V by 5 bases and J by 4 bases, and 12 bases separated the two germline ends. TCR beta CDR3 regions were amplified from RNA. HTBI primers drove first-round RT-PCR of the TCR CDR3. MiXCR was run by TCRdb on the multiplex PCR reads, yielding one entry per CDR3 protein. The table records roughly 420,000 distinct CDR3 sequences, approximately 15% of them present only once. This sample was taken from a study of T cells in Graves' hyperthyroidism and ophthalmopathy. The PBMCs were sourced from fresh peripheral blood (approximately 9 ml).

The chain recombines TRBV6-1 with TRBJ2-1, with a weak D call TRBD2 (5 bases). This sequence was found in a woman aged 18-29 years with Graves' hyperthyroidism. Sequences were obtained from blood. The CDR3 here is CASSRSEGYNEQFF. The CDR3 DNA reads TGTGCCAGCAGTCGTAGTGAGGGATACAATGAGCAGTTCTTC.